These 27 T cell receptor beta chains were sequenced from one sample in a study of breast tumors, draining lymph nodes, adjacent tissues. Axillary draining lymph nodes of breast cancer patients supplied the node samples. Each CDR3 protein gets one entry after TCRdb re-called the multiplex PCR reads with MiXCR. The sample holds approximately 180,000 distinct CDR3 sequences, around 33% seen once. Sequencing input: axillary lymph node tissue. These receptors all come from a female donor with breast cancer. Some clones in this sample may be carry-over from other donors' samples.

The V call is TRBV9, the J call TRBJ2-7; 14 nucleotides align to TRBD2. The CDR3 is 16 amino acids. V was pared by 2 bases and J by 2 bases, with 3 bases of the junction left unmatched. Germline assignment: CDR1 SGDLS and CDR2 YYNGEE. The CDR3 DNA reads TGTGCCAGCAGCGTGGGGACTAGCGGGAGTACCTACGAGCAGTACTTC. This encodes CASSVGTSGSTYEQYF.

This clonotype has a count of ten or more. V gene TRBV5-6 combines with J gene TRBJ2-7, with 8 bases that match TRBD1. Trimming took 5 bases from V and 2 from J; bases not matched to a gene: 6. The CDR3 contains 14 residues. Germline-derived CDR1 and CDR2 are SGHDT and YYEEEE. The CDR3, as DNA: TGTGCCAGCAGGTTGACAGGGGTCCCCTACGAGCAGTACTTC. Its protein is CASRLTGVPYEQYF. Full variable domain (remainder filled in from reference TRBV5-6 and TRBJ2-7): DAGVTQSPTHLIKTRGQQVTLRCSPKSGHDTVSWYQQALGQGPQFIFQYYEEEERQRGNFPDRFSGHQFPNYSSELNVNALLLGDSALYLCASRLTGVPYEQYFGPGTRLTVT.

This clonotype was detected a few times. This may be a read error: a much more frequent sequence differs by one nucleotide. This chain connects TRBV6-5 to TRBJ2-1; D possibly corresponds to TRBD2 (6 bases). The V end lost 5 bases, the J end lost 0 bases, and 11 bases lay between the germline ends. From germline, CDR1 is MNHEY and CDR2 SVGAGI. The CDR3 runs 15 residues. The CDR3: CASSHGGPSYNEQFF. The CDR3 DNA follows: TGTGCCAGCAGTCACGGGGGTCCCTCCTACAATGAGCAGTTCTTC.

At least ten counts were recorded for this clonotype. The CDR3 here is CASSPPASNYGYTF. In nucleotides, the CDR3 is TGTGCCAGCAGCCCCCCGGCTTCAAACTATGGCTACACCTTC. J is TRBJ1-2 and V is TRBV7-9; no reliable D call. CDR3 size: 14 residues. Trimming took 5 bases from V and 2 from J, leaving 12 bases between them. CDR1 and CDR2 (germline): SEHNR, FQNEAQ (reference sequence).

This clonotype was seen repeatedly, ten times or more. The chain recombines TRBV19 with TRBJ1-5; D ambiguous. Germline V gene sequence: CDR1 LNHDA, CDR2 SQIVND (reference sequence). This CDR3 has 14 amino acids. V was clipped by 8 bases and J by 0 bases, with 11 bases between them. The CDR3: CASGRLYSNQPQHF. DNA of the CDR3: TGTGCCAGTGGACGGCTTTATAGCAATCAGCCCCAGCATTTT.

This clonotype was observed many times. This rearrangement joins TRBV11-2 to TRBJ1-5; no reliable D call. This CDR3 is 13 amino acids long. The V gene lost 1 base and the J gene lost 5 bases, with 6 bases spanning the gap. The germline gives CDR1 SGHAT, CDR2 FQNNGV. CDR3 region: CASSLGAYQPQHF. In DNA, the CDR3 is TGTGCCAGCAGCTTAGGGGCTTATCAGCCCCAGCATTTT.

A few counts support this clonotype. A read error may explain this, as a much larger clone is one base away. This sequence joins TRBV28 and TRBJ1-2, with D maybe TRBD1 (6 bases). The CDR3 extends over 12 amino acids. V lost 6 bases and J lost 6, with 11 bases in between. Germline CDR1 reads MDHEN; CDR2 reads SYDVKM. CDR3 amino acids: CASSGTRDGYTF. The CDR3 coding sequence is TGTGCCAGCAGCGGGACAAGGGATGGCTACACCTTC.

Concerning this clonotype itself: The germline gene is not matched at one end of the junction; a read error may be the cause. CDR3 DNA sequence: TGCGCCAGCAGTTACCACCTTACAGGGGACGGCGAGCAGTACTTC. This translates into CASSYHLTGDGEQYF. J is TRBJ2-7 and V is TRBV6-2 or TRBV6-3, with TRBD1 matching 7 bases. The germline gives CDR1 MNHEY, CDR2 SVGEGT. This CDR3 is built from 15 residues.

This clonotype was counted ten times or more. The genes are TRBV2 and TRBJ2-6; tentative D call: TRBD1 (6 bases). V was pared by 6 bases and J by 2 bases, with 11 bases between. CDR3 length: 15 residues. Germline assignment: CDR1 SNHLY and CDR2 FYNNEI. The CDR3 DNA follows: TGTGCCAGCAGCCAACAGGGCCCTGGGGCCAACGTCCTGACTTTC. Amino acid sequence: CASSQQGPGANVLTF. The full variable domain, completed using reference TRBV2 and TRBJ2-6, is EPEVTQTPSHQVTQMGQEVILRCVPISNHLYFYWYRQILGQKVEFLVSFYNNEISEKSEIFDDQFSVERPDGSNFTLKIRSTKLEDSAMYFCASSQQGPGANVLTFGAGSRLTVL.

This clonotype was recorded many times. The rearrangement joins TRBV9 to TRBJ2-5, with a possible D match to TRBD1 (5 bases). From germline, CDR1 is SGDLS and CDR2 YYNGEE. The CDR3 runs to 14 residues. V lost 4 bases and J 5 bases, leaving 15 bases between the germline ends. The CDR3 DNA follows: TGTGCCAGCAGCATGCAGGGATTACAGGAGACCCAGTACTTC. Translating gives CASSMQGLQETQYF.

In this sample, this clonotype turned up a few times. At one end the junction does not follow the germline gene, possibly because of a read error. V is TRBV28 and J is TRBJ2-7; tentatively, D is TRBD1 (5 bases). The CDR3 extends over 15 amino acids. The germline gives CDR1 MDHEN, CDR2 SYDVKM. The CDR3 DNA is TGTGCCAGCAGTCCCAGGGATGCCCGCTCCTACGGGCAGTACTTC. Residues: CASSPRDARSYGQYF.

The table lists this clonotype with many counts. V usage is TRBV20-1 and J usage is TRBJ1-5; no clear D gene. The CDR3 loop spans 13 amino acids. Germline CDR1 and CDR2: DFQATT and SNEGSKA (reference sequence). The V end lost 3 bases, the J end lost 7 bases, and 13 bases lay between the germline ends. The CDR3 reads CSAREGIGQPQHF. DNA of the CDR3: TGCAGTGCTAGGGAGGGTATTGGACAGCCCCAGCATTTT.

This chain connects TRBV20-1 to TRBJ2-6, with 7 nucleotides matching TRBD2. The CDR3 is 15 residues long. V lost 6 bases, J lost 6 bases, and 11 bases stayed unmatched. Germline V gene sequence: CDR1 DFQATT, CDR2 SNEGSKA (reference sequence). The CDR3 region is CSASLGAGEANVLTF. CDR3 DNA sequence: TGCAGTGCCAGCCTCGGGGCGGGAGAGGCCAACGTCCTGACTTTC.

There are many counts of this clonotype. The CDR3 DNA is TGCGCCAGCAGTTGGAGGGATTGCATAGATACGCAGTATTTT. Its protein is CASSWRDCIDTQYF. The rearrangement uses TRBV4-3 and TRBJ2-3; possibly TRBD2 for D (6 bases). This CDR3 has 14 amino acids. V was cut by 6 bases and J by 5 bases, with 15 bases left in between. Germline CDR1 LGHNA, CDR2 YSLEER.

This clonotype showed up many times. The rearrangement links TRBV5-4 to TRBJ2-7, with TRBD2 matching 11 bases. The junction had 2 bases not matched to a gene; V was cut back by 3 bases and J by 6 bases. From germline, CDR1 is SGHNT and CDR2 YYREEE (reference sequence). The length of the CDR3 is 13 residues. For the CDR3, the DNA is TGTGCCAGCAGCTCGGGGACTAGCGGCGAGCAGTACTTC. Translated: CASSSGTSGEQYF. Full variable domain (rest looked up from reference TRBV5-4 and TRBJ2-7): ETGVTQSPTHLIKTRGQQVTLRCSSQSGHNTVSWYQQALGQGPQFIFQYYREEENGRGNFPPRFSGLQFPNYSSELNVNALELDDSALYLCASSSGTSGEQYFGPGTRLTVT.

V and J are TRBV28 and TRBJ1-3, with 7 bases lining up with TRBD1. The J segment lost 1 base and the V segment lost 4 bases, leaving 13 bases of the junction unmatched. Germline values: CDR1 MDHEN, CDR2 SYDVKM. The CDR3 covers 18 residues. The DNA for the CDR3 is TGTGCCAGCAGTTCACTACTTGACAGGGCGGTATCTGGAAACACCATATATTTT. Translated: CASSSLLDRAVSGNTIYF. The full variable domain, in which reference TRBV28 and TRBJ1-3 provide the parts outside the CDR3, is DVKVTQSSRYLVKRTGEKVFLECVQDMDHENMFWYRQDPGLGLRLIYFSYDVKMKEKGDIPEGYSVSREKKERFSLILESASTNQTSMYLCASSSLLDRAVSGNTIYFGEGSWLTVV.

This clonotype was seen more than once but under ten times. J is TRBJ1-1 and V is TRBV2; no clear D gene. Germline loops: CDR1 SNHLY, CDR2 FYNNEI. Trimming took 6 bases from V and 3 from J, leaving 11 bases between them. The CDR3 consists of 13 residues. CDR3 DNA sequence: TGTGCCAGCAGCAGCCTCACGGACACTGAAGCTTTCTTT. Translating it yields CASSSLTDTEAFF.

There are many counts of this clonotype. The J gene is TRBJ2-7, the V gene TRBV20-1; TRBD1 might be the D (6 bases). CDR3 length equals 13 residues. The ends were cut back, 6 bases at V and 3 bases at J, with 15 bases in the middle. Germline lookup yields CDR1 DFQATT and CDR2 SNEGSKA (reference sequence). CDR3 sequence: CSANSGHLYEQYF. The CDR3 bases are TGCAGTGCAAATTCGGGACACCTCTACGAGCAGTACTTC.

Ten or more counts support this clonotype. This sequence joins TRBV5-8 and TRBJ2-1, with D possibly TRBD1 on 6 matching bases. Looked up from germline, CDR1 is SGHTS and CDR2 is YDEGEE. V lost 4 bases and J 12 bases, leaving 17 bases between the germline ends. This CDR3 has 13 amino acids. DNA of the CDR3: TGTGCCAGCAGCCTAAACAGGGCCCTTGGGCAGTTCTTC. Its protein product is CASSLNRALGQFF.

This clonotype was seen more than once but under ten times. This sequence joins TRBV7-3 and TRBJ2-6, with D possibly called TRBD1 or TRBD2 (5 bases each). This CDR3 has 17 amino acids. CDR1 and CDR2 (germline): SGHTA, FQGTGA. Trimming stripped 8 bases from V and 0 bases from J, with 17 bases between. The CDR3 region has the DNA TGTGCCAGCTCCCGTACGGGACGGGACTCTGGGGCCAACGTCCTGACTTTC. Amino acid sequence: CASSRTGRDSGANVLTF.

This clonotype was observed at least ten times. The genes are TRBV6-1 and TRBJ1-3; D might be TRBD1 (6 bases). Germline V gene lookup returns CDR1 MNHNS and CDR2 SASEGT. The length of the CDR3 is 17 residues. V was trimmed by 4 bases and J by 1 base, leaving 17 bases between them. The CDR3 here is CASSGDVRGRSGNTIYF. Written as DNA, the CDR3 is TGTGCCAGCAGTGGGGATGTCAGGGGCCGGTCTGGAAACACCATATATTTT.

As concerns this clonotype: A read error may explain this, as a much larger clone is one base away. V is TRBV6-4 and J is TRBJ2-6, with D possibly TRBD1 on 5 matching bases. Germline V gives CDR1 MRHNA, CDR2 SNTAGT. The CDR3 is made up of 16 amino acids. The CDR3 coding sequence is TGTGCCAGCAGTCACCCTGCATCCTCTGGGGCCAGCGTCCTGACTTTC. It translates to CASSHPASSGASVLTF.

As regards this clonotype: A read error may explain this, as a much larger clone is one base away. The rearrangement joins TRBV6-6 to TRBJ2-5, with D perhaps assigned TRBD1 or TRBD2 (5 bases each). V was cut by 5 bases and J by 9 bases, with 16 bases left in between. Germline values: CDR1 MNHNY, CDR2 SVGAGI (reference sequence). The CDR3 length is 13 residues. CDR3 region: CASSHYEGRPQYF. The CDR3 nucleotides read TGTGCCAGCAGTCACTACGAGGGGCGGCCCCAGTACTTC.

This clonotype was detected ten times or more. The chain joins TRBV6-5 to TRBJ2-7; a weak D match, TRBD1 (5 bases). The germline V gene has CDR1 MNHEY and CDR2 SVGAGI. The length of the CDR3 is 13 residues. Trimming removed 7 bases from V and 3 bases from J, with 13 bases in between. The CDR3 coding sequence is TGTGCCAGCACCGACGGGCAGGGCTACGAGCAGTACTTC. This codes for CASTDGQGYEQYF.

This clonotype has ten or more counts. The gene calls are TRBV6-2 or TRBV6-3 and TRBJ2-1; D might be TRBD1 (6 bases). The CDR3 is made up of 16 amino acids. Germline-derived CDR1 and CDR2 are MNHEY and SVGEGT. V shed 2 bases and J shed 7 bases, with 18 bases lying between them. The CDR3 bases are TGTGCCAGCAGTTACCGTCCTGCATTCACAGGGAATGAGCAGTTCTTC. This encodes CASSYRPAFTGNEQFF.

The sample holds many counts of this clonotype. This chain joins TRBV19 and TRBJ2-5; TRBD2 agrees at 9 bases. Germline lookup yields CDR1 LNHDA and CDR2 SQIVND (reference sequence). After removal of 5 bases from V and 7 bases from J, the junction contained 8 bases not matched to a gene. This CDR3 is built from 14 residues. The DNA of the CDR3 is TGTGCCAGTAGTCGGCTAGCGGGATCCGGGACCCAGTACTTC. Its translation is CASSRLAGSGTQYF.

The chain links TRBV20-1 to TRBJ2-3; the D gene is possibly TRBD2 (5 bases). Per germline, CDR1 DFQATT and CDR2 SNEGSKA (reference sequence). The CDR3 consists of 15 residues. V was shortened by 5 bases and J by 3 bases, with 18 bases between the two germline ends. The CDR3 spells CSAPAMRARTDTQYF. The DNA of the CDR3 is TGCAGTGCTCCAGCGATGAGGGCCAGGACAGATACGCAGTATTTT.